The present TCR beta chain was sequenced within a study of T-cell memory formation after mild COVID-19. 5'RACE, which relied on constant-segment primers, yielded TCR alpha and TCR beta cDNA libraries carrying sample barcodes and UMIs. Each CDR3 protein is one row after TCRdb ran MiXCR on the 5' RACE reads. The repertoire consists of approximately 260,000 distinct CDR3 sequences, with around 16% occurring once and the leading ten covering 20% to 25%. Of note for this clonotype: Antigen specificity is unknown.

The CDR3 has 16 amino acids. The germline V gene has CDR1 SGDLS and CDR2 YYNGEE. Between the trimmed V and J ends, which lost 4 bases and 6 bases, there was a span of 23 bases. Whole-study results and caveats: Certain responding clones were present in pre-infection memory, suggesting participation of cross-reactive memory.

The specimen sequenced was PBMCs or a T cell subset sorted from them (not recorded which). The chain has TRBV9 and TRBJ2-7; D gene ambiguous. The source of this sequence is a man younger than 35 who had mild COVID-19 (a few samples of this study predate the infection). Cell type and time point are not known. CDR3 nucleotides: TGTGCCAGCAGCCTAAGTTCGGAGTGGGGTATCAGCGAGCAGTACTTC. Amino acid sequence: CASSLSSEWGISEQYF.